The sequence of this TCR beta chain was determined in a study of blood T cell repertoires in COVID-19. Overall study: Whether acute or convalescent, the COVID-19 samples came from the United States, Italy and Spain.

In this sample, this clone turned up a few times. Under the authors' procedure: How many nucleated cells were present was estimated from reference gene primer amplification. Generated by immunoSEQ multiplex PCR, the TCRdb table keeps only in-frame clones and is missing some. V and J calls and clone size come straight from that table; D and trimming were deduced from the DNA. The table records about 120,000 clones, approximately 90% of them present only once. Germline-derived CDR1 and CDR2 are SGHAT and FQNNGV. Trimming took 3 bases from V and 2 from J, leaving 21 bases between them. CDR3 length: 18 residues.

V and J are TRBV11-2 and TRBJ2-3; D is perhaps TRBD2 (5 bases). Specimen: peripheral blood. The receptor comes from a man between 60 and 75 years old with COVID-19, enrolled during active disease. CDR3 protein: CASSFLPAGAPHTDTQYF. Here the CDR3 DNA reads TGTGCCAGCAGCTTTCTACCGGCGGGTGCCCCACACACAGATACGCAGTATTTT.